Below are 29 T cell receptor beta chains sequenced from a single sample in a study of vaccination effects on CD4 cells after COVID-19. These receptors have no known antigen. Sequencing in the ViraFEST assay came after antigen-specific CD4+ T cells had been expanded with viral peptide pools, which were used to stimulate PBMC. Once cultured for about 9 days, the cells underwent separation to obtain CD4+ T cells. The person had a PCR-confirmed SARS-CoV-2 infection during March to December 2020. This table comes from immunoSEQ multiplex PCR, and its TCRdb copy is limited to in-frame clones, with some not included. The profile covers around 49,000 clones, with roughly four fifths appearing a single time and approximately 28% taken by the ten largest. The sequenced sample was CD4+ T cells from PBMCs cultured with a peptide pool, obtained before COVID-19 vaccination. The receptors come from a human donor who had a prior SARS-CoV-2 infection.

The DNA of the CDR3 is TGTGCCAGCAGCTTGGTTAAGGACTCAATTTATGGCTACACCTTC. This gives the protein CASSLVKDSIYGYTF. V gene TRBV5-6 combines with J gene TRBJ1-2; D gene uncertain. CDR1 is SGHDT and CDR2 is YYEEEE in the germline V gene. V dropped 0 bases and J dropped 5 bases, with 14 bases sitting between them. The CDR3 is 15 residues long. The variable domain in full, completed from reference TRBV5-6 and TRBJ1-2, reads DAGVTQSPTHLIKTRGQQVTLRCSPKSGHDTVSWYQQALGQGPQFIFQYYEEEERQRGNFPDRFSGHQFPNYSSELNVNALLLGDSALYLCASSLVKDSIYGYTFGSGTRLTVV.

This chain joins TRBV11-2 and TRBJ2-3, with TRBD2 matching 10 bases. Germline V CDR1 and CDR2: SGHAT, FQNNGV. This CDR3 spans 15 amino acids. J gave up 9 bases and V 0 bases, and 6 bases lay outside the gene matches. DNA of the CDR3: TGTGCCAGCAGCTTAGATAGCGGGGGGTGGCCAACGCAGTATTTT. Its protein product is CASSLDSGGWPTQYF.

The chain employs TRBV5-1 and TRBJ2-5, with TRBD2 identical over 13 bases. The ends lost 2 bases at V and 5 bases at J; junction bases unmatched: 3. Germline assignment: CDR1 SGHRS and CDR2 YFSETQ. CDR3 length equals 15 residues. The CDR3 region is CASSLLAGGLETQYF. The CDR3 DNA reads TGCGCCAGCAGCTTACTAGCGGGGGGGCTGGAGACCCAGTACTTC.

The genes are TRBV2 and TRBJ2-7, with no clear D. V dropped 2 bases and J dropped 3 bases, with 11 bases sitting between them. The germline CDR1 and CDR2 sequences are SNHLY and FYNNEI. The CDR3 has 14 amino acids. For the CDR3, the DNA is TGTGCCAGCAGTGAATCACTTTTGATCTACGAGCAGTACTTC. It translates to CASSESLLIYEQYF.

This clone was observed a few times. The genes are TRBV5-5 and TRBJ2-7, with a possible D match to TRBD1 (6 bases). Trimming cost V 2 bases and J 0 bases, with 9 bases left between them. In germline, CDR1 is SGHKS, CDR2 YYEKEE (reference sequence). CDR3 length equals 14 residues. The CDR3 DNA reads TGTGCCAGCAGCTTACGGGACAACTCCTACGAGCAGTACTTC. Its protein is CASSLRDNSYEQYF.

The rearrangement uses TRBV7-2 and TRBJ2-3; D is possibly TRBD1 (5 bases). Trimming removed 6 bases at V and 2 bases at J, with 18 bases between. Germline-derived CDR1 and CDR2 are SGHTA and FQGNSA. CDR3 size: 16 residues. The CDR3 nucleotides read TGTGCCAGCAGACCAAGGTTGGCAGGGTCCACAGATACGCAGTATTTT. Protein: CASRPRLAGSTDTQYF.

In regard to this clone: The junction departs from the called germline gene at one end, perhaps through a read error. CDR3 DNA sequence: TGTGCTAGCAGCGAGGGGACTAGCAGCTCCTACAATGAGCAGTTCTTC. This sequence encodes CASSEGTSSSYNEQFF. This chain connects TRBV2 to TRBJ2-1; 9 bases are shared with TRBD2. This CDR3 region has 16 residues. The germline CDR1 and CDR2 sequences are SNHLY and FYNNEI.

The chain links TRBV10-3 to TRBJ1-1; TRBD1 is a possible D gene (6 bases). Trimming cost V 1 base and J 1 base, with 7 bases left between them. The CDR3 covers 14 residues. Germline V CDR1 and CDR2: ENHRY, SYGVKD. CDR3 sequence: CAISEWGQNTEAFF. In DNA form, the CDR3 reads TGTGCCATCAGTGAGTGGGGGCAGAACACTGAAGCTTTCTTT.

This rearrangement joins TRBV4-3 to TRBJ2-1; perhaps TRBD2 as D (5 bases). The CDR3 is made up of 14 amino acids. V lost 4 bases and J lost 6, with 13 bases in between. Germline V gives CDR1 LGHNA, CDR2 YSLEER. The CDR3 sequence: CASSRGFEGNEQFF. The DNA of the CDR3 is TGCGCCAGCAGCCGGGGTTTCGAGGGCAATGAGCAGTTCTTC.

This clone was observed a few times. V and J are TRBV5-1 and TRBJ1-5, with TRBD1 matching 7 bases. The CDR3 contains 14 residues. CDR1 and CDR2 from the germline V gene are SGHRS and YFSETQ. Trimming at V came to 5 bases and at J to 8 bases, leaving 10 bases not matched to a gene. The CDR3 nucleotides are TGCGCCAGCAGTTTGACAGGGTATCCCGAGCCCCAGCATTTT. It codes for CASSLTGYPEPQHF.

This chain joins TRBV6-1 and TRBJ1-4, with D possibly being TRBD1 (5 bases). Germline CDR1 is MNHNS and CDR2 is SASEGT. CDR3 length: 18 residues. V was shortened by 1 base and J by 8 bases, with 23 bases between the two germline ends. CDR3 sequence reads: CASSEGWQAHSGEEKLFF. The CDR3 bases are TGTGCCAGCAGTGAAGGATGGCAGGCCCACTCGGGGGAAGAAAAACTGTTTTTT.

This chain joins TRBV2 and TRBJ1-1; a weak D match, TRBD1 (5 bases). Germline CDR1 reads SNHLY; CDR2 reads FYNNEI. The CDR3 is made up of 11 amino acids. Trimming removed 7 bases from V and 7 bases from J, with 10 bases in between. CDR3 sequence (DNA): TGTGCCAGCACCTGGGGGGGTGAAGCTTTCTTT. Translation: CASTWGGEAFF. The full variable domain, completed using reference TRBV2 and TRBJ1-1, is EPEVTQTPSHQVTQMGQEVILRCVPISNHLYFYWYRQILGQKVEFLVSFYNNEISEKSEIFDDQFSVERPDGSNFTLKIRSTKLEDSAMYFCASTWGGEAFFGQGTRLTVV.

The chain carries TRBV2 and TRBJ1-2; TRBD1 matches 7 bases. The germline V gene has CDR1 SNHLY and CDR2 FYNNEI. The CDR3 runs to 11 residues. V was clipped by 7 bases and J by 14 bases; unmatched bases: 10. The CDR3 DNA reads as TGTGCCAGCATGAGCGACAGGACAGGTACCTTC. Encoded protein: CASMSDRTGTF.

The chain has TRBV6-6 and TRBJ1-1; D might be TRBD1 (6 bases). CDR3 size: 16 residues. Trimming cost V 0 bases and J 4 bases, with 15 bases left between them. CDR1 and CDR2 (germline): MNHNY, SVGAGI (reference sequence). This CDR3 reads CASSYSGRGTGTEAFF. The CDR3 DNA reads as TGTGCCAGCAGTTACTCCGGCAGGGGAACTGGCACTGAAGCTTTCTTT.

The table lists this clone with a few counts. The junction departs from germline at one end; a sequencing error may be responsible. The chain uses TRBV3-1 (or the pseudogene TRBV3-2) and TRBJ1-2, with D possibly being TRBD1 (5 bases). CDR3 length: 15 amino acids. Germline values: CDR1 LGHDT, CDR2 YNNKEL (reference sequence). The CDR3 DNA reads TGTGCCAGCAGCCAAGATTTAGGGGCGATTGTGGGCAGGTCCTTC. It codes for CASSQDLGAIVGRSF.

This clone appeared a single time. This CDR3 reads CASSPGHTSGQPQHF. The DNA of the CDR3 is TGTGCCAGCAGTCCGGGACATACTTCGGGTCAGCCCCAGCATTTT. The V gene is TRBV6-5, the J gene TRBJ1-5, with D perhaps matching TRBD1 (6 bases). This CDR3 is built from 15 residues. Per germline, CDR1 MNHEY and CDR2 SVGAGI. Trimming cost V 5 bases and J 6 bases, with 17 bases left between them.

The chain employs TRBV7-9 and TRBJ2-1, with no clear D. With 3 bases removed from V and 8 bases from J, the gap between germline ends came to 8 bases. Germline CDR1 and CDR2: SEHNR and FQNEAQ (reference sequence). The CDR3 extends over 12 amino acids. The CDR3 loop reads CASSLYGYEQFF. CDR3 DNA: TGTGCCAGCAGCTTGTACGGGTATGAGCAGTTCTTC.

The chain joins TRBV12-3 or TRBV12-4 to TRBJ2-5; D might be TRBD1 or TRBD2, each matching 5 bases. Trimming pared 6 bases from V and 5 bases from J, leaving 10 bases between. The CDR3 has 12 residues. CDR3 nucleotide sequence: TGTGCCAGCAGCCGGGACGGGGAGACCCAGTACTTC. Translation: CASSRDGETQYF.

The chain employs TRBV2 and TRBJ2-7, with 7 bases lining up with TRBD2. The CDR3 contains 13 residues. CDR1 is SNHLY and CDR2 is FYNNEI in the germline V gene. J was trimmed by 3 bases and V by 8 bases; bases with no gene match: 7. Here the CDR3 DNA reads TGTGCCAGCGGGGACTATTTCCGCTACGAGCAGTACTTC. Translated: CASGDYFRYEQYF.

The chain joins TRBV6-2 or TRBV6-3 to TRBJ2-3; 8 bases are shared with TRBD2. With 6 bases clipped from V and 0 bases from J, the junction kept 8 bases outside the gene matches. Germline CDR1 reads MNHEY; CDR2 reads SVGEGT. The CDR3 sequence is 16 residues long. The CDR3 DNA reads TGTGCCAGCAGCTATGGACTAGCCCCTAGCACAGATACGCAGTATTTT. Amino acid sequence: CASSYGLAPSTDTQYF.

The rearrangement joins TRBV29-1 to TRBJ2-3; the match to TRBD2 covers 12 bases. V shed 5 bases and J 3 bases; nucleotides not matched to a gene: 12. The CDR3 is made up of 17 amino acids. Germline loops: CDR1 SQVTM, CDR2 ANQGSEA. CDR3 sequence: CSVTGVWTSGITDTQYF. The CDR3 coding sequence is TGCAGCGTTACAGGGGTGTGGACTAGCGGGATTACAGATACGCAGTATTTT.

The rearrangement joins TRBV18 to TRBJ1-6; D is uncertain. This CDR3 is built from 12 residues. V was clipped by 0 bases and J by 13 bases, with 7 bases between them. Germline V gives CDR1 KGHSH, CDR2 LQKENI. CDR3 in DNA: TGTGCCAGCTCACCACCCCCGGGCCCCCTCCACTTT. Its translation is CASSPPPGPLHF.

This clone was counted once. The chain employs TRBV3-1 (or the pseudogene TRBV3-2) and TRBJ2-2; 8 bases fit TRBD1. This CDR3 has 14 amino acids. J gave up 6 bases and V 7 bases, and 7 bases lay outside the gene matches. Germline CDR1 LGHDT, CDR2 YNNKEL (reference sequence). Written as DNA, the CDR3 is TGTGCCAGCAACAACAGGGGGAGGTCCGGGGAGCTGTTTTTT. This codes for CASNNRGRSGELFF.

The chain combines TRBV2 with TRBJ2-5, with TRBD1 identical over 8 bases. The CDR3 sequence is 13 residues long. Trimming at V came to 5 bases and at J to 3 bases, leaving 2 bases not matched to a gene. CDR1 and CDR2 from the germline V gene are SNHLY and FYNNEI. The CDR3 loop reads CASSSDREETQYF. The CDR3 nucleotides are TGTGCCAGCAGTTCGGACAGGGAAGAGACCCAGTACTTC.

This clone was detected a few times. The chain has TRBV30 and TRBJ1-2; maybe TRBD1 (6 bases). CDR3 length: 14 amino acids. CDR1 and CDR2 (germline): GTSNPN, SVGIG (reference sequence). Trimming stripped 6 bases from V and 14 bases from J, with 28 bases between. The CDR3 nucleotides read TGTGCCTGCTGGGATAGGGCGGGGACACAAATTGGGACCTTC. Translating it yields CACWDRAGTQIGTF.

The chain employs TRBV9 and TRBJ2-7, with D hard to call. Germline V gene lookup returns CDR1 SGDLS and CDR2 YYNGEE. Trimming stripped 0 bases from V and 0 bases from J, with 13 bases between. CDR3 length equals 16 residues. The CDR3 loop reads CASSVVGPGSSYEQYF. CDR3 bases: TGTGCCAGCAGCGTAGTCGGTCCCGGCTCCTCCTACGAGCAGTACTTC.

V is TRBV7-8 and J is TRBJ2-7; D tentatively fits TRBD1 or TRBD2 (5 bases each). The CDR3 sequence is 16 residues long. V was shortened by 4 bases and J by 2 bases, with 18 bases between the two germline ends. From germline, CDR1 is SGHVS and CDR2 FQNEAQ. The CDR3 DNA reads as TGTGCCAGCAGCTCTGGGGTAGGGACCCCCGCCTACGAGCAGTACTTC. Translating it yields CASSSGVGTPAYEQYF.

This chain uses TRBV13 with TRBJ2-7; 8 bases are shared with TRBD2. Germline V CDR1 and CDR2: PRHDT, FYEKMQ (reference sequence). This CDR3 is built from 16 residues. The junction had 6 bases not matched to a gene; V was cut back by 2 bases and J by 0 bases. The CDR3 loop is CASSLRLALSSYEQYF. DNA of the CDR3: TGTGCCAGCAGCTTAAGACTAGCGCTCAGCTCCTACGAGCAGTACTTC.

This clone was seen once. This sequence joins TRBV15 and TRBJ2-4, with 12 nucleotides matching TRBD2. Germline trimming cut 1 base from V and 16 bases from J; bases unmatched to any gene: 5. CDR1 LNHNV and CDR2 YYDKDF come from the germline V gene (reference sequence). This CDR3 is built from 13 residues. The CDR3 here is CATSRAWTSGIYF. As DNA, the CDR3 is TGTGCCACCAGCAGAGCTTGGACTAGCGGGATCTACTTC.